This TCR beta chain was sequenced for a study of CD4 T cells in relation to SARS-CoV-2 and coronaviruses. Points from the study as a whole: In approximately 70% of donors, memory CD4+ clonotypes crossrecognized SARS-CoV-2 and at least one common cold coronavirus spike. The cross-reactivity analysis covered only spike protein, not other viral proteins.

Profiling relied on immunoSEQ multiplex PCR, and the TCRdb table lists in-frame clones only, not all of them. The sample has approximately 25,000 clones, approximately 80% seen once; the top ten hold around a fifth. The CDR3 has 13 residues. V gave up 6 bases and J gave up 1 base; unmatched junction bases: 2. Germline V CDR1 and CDR2: SNHLY, FYNNEI. In the case of this clone: The antigen is undetermined.

Before the COVID-19 pandemic, during about 2010-2018, CD4+ T cells were taken from unexposed donors. The cells were cultured for about 10 days before CD4+ T cells were isolated. Cells permitting, SARS-CoV-2 S/N and four cold-coronavirus spikes were tested on unexposed-donor CD4+ T cells. About 1.9 million PBMCs per well were cultured with approximately 9.5 IU/ml IL-2. The sequence was obtained from a human donor in good health. The chain carries TRBV2 and TRBJ1-1, with 7 bases aligning to TRBD1. The sample consisted of CD4+ T cells from PBMCs, cultured in vitro. The CDR3 DNA reads TGTGCCAGCAGCAGACAGGGGAACACTGAAGCTTTCTTT. Amino acids: CASSRQGNTEAFF.